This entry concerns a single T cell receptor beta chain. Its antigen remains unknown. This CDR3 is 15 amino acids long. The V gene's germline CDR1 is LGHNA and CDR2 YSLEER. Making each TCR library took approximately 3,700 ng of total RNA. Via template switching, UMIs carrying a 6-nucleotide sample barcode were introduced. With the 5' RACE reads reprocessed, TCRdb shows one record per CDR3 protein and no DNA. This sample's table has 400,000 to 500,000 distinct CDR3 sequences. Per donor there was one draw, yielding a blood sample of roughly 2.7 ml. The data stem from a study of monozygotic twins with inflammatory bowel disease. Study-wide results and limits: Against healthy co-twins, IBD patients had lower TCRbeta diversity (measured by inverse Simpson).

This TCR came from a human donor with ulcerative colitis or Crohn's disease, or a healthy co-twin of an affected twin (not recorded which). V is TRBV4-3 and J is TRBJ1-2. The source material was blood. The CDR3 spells CASSQDLESNYGYTF.